This record concerns one T cell receptor beta chain sequence. Its target is not known. Donors were systemically healthy Caucasian individuals from Russia aged about 6 to 90 years. Germline lookup yields CDR1 SGHRS and CDR2 YFSETQ. The CDR3 totals 15 residues. The ends lost 7 bases at V and 0 bases at J; junction bases unmatched: 7. The data belong to a study of blood T cells in healthy people across ages. General study findings and limits: Per million T cells, the diversity of TCR beta decreased roughly linearly as age advanced.

The second PCR ran about 6 to 12 cycles with a sample-barcoded 5' primer and J-beta primers. Each sample yielded at least 2.5 million CDR3-containing paired-end reads. TCRdb processed the 5' RACE reads anew with MiXCR; each CDR3 protein has one entry. This sample has hundreds of thousands of distinct CDR3 sequences; under 25% occur once, and the top ten carry 3.5% to 4%. The V and J genes are TRBV5-1 and TRBJ2-3; 8 bases map to TRBD2. The clonotype was recovered from a man aged 65 to 79 in good health. Sequenced sample: blood. CDR3 in amino acids: CASGGASGSTDTQYF. CDR3 in DNA: TGCGCCAGCGGGGGGGCTAGCGGGAGCACAGATACGCAGTATTTT. Looking up the rest from reference TRBV5-1 and TRBJ2-3 gives the full variable domain: KAGVTQTPRYLIKTRGQQVTLSCSPISGHRSVSWYQQTPGQGLQFLFEYFSETQRNKGNFPGRFSGRQFSNSRSEMNVSTLELGDSALYLCASGGASGSTDTQYFGPGTRLTVL.